A single sample gave rise to the 30 T cell receptor beta chains below, sequenced in a study of cytomegalovirus exposure and HLA in healthy donors (dated by TCRdb to about 2017). Receptor amplification or capture employed the immunoSEQ multiplex PCR assay. A mixture of 60 forward primers for TCR Vbeta segments and 13 reverse primers for TCR Jbeta segments was used in the multiplex PCR. Sourced from immuneACCESS, this table was stored by TCRdb with only in-frame sequences that have V and J called. A share of the clones is absent; for the studies checked, an unresolved V gene accounts for under half, and the remainder has no known explanation. The sample table holds around 100,000 clones, of which under 85% were seen once. Around 4.4% of the sample rests with the top ten. The sequenced sample was PBMCs. The source of these receptors is a man aged 40-55 years in good health and CMV-seronegative.

The rearrangement links TRBV9 to TRBJ2-5; D is possibly TRBD1 (6 bases). Germline values: CDR1 SGDLS, CDR2 YYNGEE. The length of the CDR3 is 16 residues. The V end lost 0 bases, the J end lost 1 base, and 13 bases lay between the germline ends. The chain's CDR3 is CASSVAQGGGQETQYF. The CDR3 region has the DNA TGTGCCAGCAGCGTAGCACAGGGTGGGGGCCAAGAGACCCAGTACTTC.

The V and J genes are TRBV5-8 and TRBJ2-5; D is ambiguous. Per the germline V gene, CDR1 is SGHTS and CDR2 is YDEGEE. V lost 4 bases to trimming and J lost 2 bases, with 9 bases between them. This CDR3 comprises 13 residues. Written as DNA, the CDR3 is TGTGCCAGCAGCCCCCAATTTCAAGAGACCCAGTACTTC. This encodes CASSPQFQETQYF. Full variable domain (rest looked up from reference TRBV5-8 and TRBJ2-5): EAGVTQSPTHLIKTRGQQATLRCSPISGHTSVYWYQQALGLGLQFLLWYDEGEERNRGNFPPRFSGRQFPNYSSELNVNALELEDSALYLCASSPQFQETQYFGPGTRLLVL.

This clone was counted between two and nine times. The chain carries TRBV10-3 and TRBJ2-3; tentative D call: TRBD1 (6 bases). This CDR3 has 13 residues. Germline V CDR1 and CDR2: ENHRY, SYGVKD. Between the trimmed V and J ends, which lost 4 bases and 11 bases, there was a span of 16 bases. The CDR3, as DNA: TGTGCCATCAGTGGGACAGTCGCCCTAGGGCAGTATTTT. Translated: CAISGTVALGQYF.

The V gene is TRBV4-1, the J gene TRBJ2-3; D is unclear. The ends were cut back, 0 bases at V and 6 bases at J, with 13 bases in the middle. The CDR3 extends over 15 amino acids. Per the germline V gene, CDR1 is MGHRA and CDR2 is YSYEKL. CDR3 in DNA: TGCGCCAGCAGCCAAGATCAAGGTCTCGGGGATACGCAGTATTTT. Amino acid sequence: CASSQDQGLGDTQYF.

The chain carries TRBV19 and TRBJ1-1; D not resolved. CDR1 and CDR2 (germline): LNHDA, SQIVND (reference sequence). The V end lost 7 bases, the J end lost 4 bases, and 7 bases lay between the germline ends. This CDR3 comprises 11 residues. CDR3 residues: CASKTGTEAFF. Here the CDR3 DNA reads TGTGCCAGTAAGACGGGCACTGAAGCTTTCTTT.

The chain is built from TRBV18 and TRBJ2-1, with 11 nucleotides matching TRBD2. Per germline, CDR1 KGHSH and CDR2 LQKENI. V lost 6 bases and J lost 7; bases outside the gene matches: 14. This CDR3 contains 17 residues. CDR3 bases: TGTGCCAGCTCCCAGGATAGCGGGGGGGGCCTCCCTAATGAGCAGTTCTTC. It encodes CASSQDSGGGLPNEQFF. The variable domain in full, completed from reference TRBV18 and TRBJ2-1, reads NAGVMQNPRHLVRRRGQEARLRCSPMKGHSHVYWYRQLPEEGLKFMVYLQKENIIDESGMPKERFSAEFPKEGPSILRIQQVVRGDSAAYFCASSQDSGGGLPNEQFFGPGTRLTVL.

The genes are TRBV29-1 and TRBJ2-3; TRBD1 aligns across 8 bases. V was pared by 7 bases and J by 10 bases, with 7 bases of the junction left unmatched. The CDR3 runs to 11 residues. Looked up from germline, CDR1 is SQVTM and CDR2 is ANQGSEA. DNA for the CDR3: TGCAGCGCCCCCAGGGGGCTATCGCAGTATTTT. Its protein is CSAPRGLSQYF.

The chain is built from TRBV6-5 and TRBJ1-1, with 8 bases that match TRBD1. Per germline, CDR1 MNHEY and CDR2 SVGAGI. The CDR3 has 16 residues. V gave up 0 bases and J gave up 8 bases; unmatched junction bases: 11. The CDR3 sequence is CASSYSTGQGAGEAFF. CDR3 coding DNA: TGTGCCAGCAGTTACTCGACAGGGCAGGGGGCGGGCGAAGCTTTCTTT.

The genes are TRBV5-1 and TRBJ2-2; TRBD2 aligns across 11 bases. The V gene end was trimmed by 4 bases and the J gene end by 7 bases; junction bases not matched to a gene: 9. The CDR3 is 16 residues long. The V gene's germline CDR1 is SGHRS and CDR2 YFSETQ. The CDR3 nucleotides read TGCGCCAGCAGCCAGTATAGCGGGGGGGCCGTCGGGGAGCTGTTTTTT. This gives the protein CASSQYSGGAVGELFF.

The chain recombines TRBV28 with TRBJ2-1, with 9 bases lining up with TRBD2. J gave up 5 bases and V 7 bases, and 6 bases lay outside the gene matches. Germline assignment: CDR1 MDHEN and CDR2 SYDVKM. The CDR3 consists of 14 residues. The CDR3 coding sequence is TGTGCCAGCACCCTAAGACTAGCGGACAATGAGCAGTTCTTC. It encodes CASTLRLADNEQFF.

This clone came up a few times. The V gene is TRBV10-3, the J gene TRBJ2-1; maybe TRBD1 (6 bases). CDR1 ENHRY and CDR2 SYGVKD come from the germline V gene. The V gene lost 7 bases and the J gene lost 2 bases, with 9 bases spanning the gap. The CDR3 is 13 residues long. Here the CDR3 reads CAIKGGTYNEQFF. The CDR3 nucleotides read TGTGCCATCAAAGGGGGAACCTACAATGAGCAGTTCTTC.

The V call is TRBV5-4, the J call TRBJ1-6; 9 nucleotides line up with TRBD1. The CDR3 extends over 20 amino acids. V lost 5 bases, J lost 6 bases, and 21 bases stayed unmatched. Per germline, CDR1 SGHNT and CDR2 YYREEE (reference sequence). The CDR3 nucleotides are TGTGCCAGCAGGTTTACCGGGACAGGGCCCAGGAGTTTGGGTAATTCACCCCTCCACTTT. It specifies CASRFTGTGPRSLGNSPLHF.

To note about this clone: The junction and the germline gene differ at one end; a read error may be behind it. CDR3 region: CSSSKQTGTEAFF. CDR3 coding DNA: TGTTCCAGCAGCAAACAAACAGGGACTGAAGCTTTCTTT. The J gene is TRBJ1-1, the V gene TRBV7-9, with a weak D call TRBD1 (6 bases). In germline, CDR1 is SEHNR, CDR2 FQNEAQ (reference sequence). This CDR3 spans 13 amino acids. Variable domain in full (rest from reference TRBV7-9 and TRBJ1-1): DTGVSQNPRHKITKRGQNVTFRCDPISEHNRLYWYRQTLGQGPEFLTYFQNEAQLEKSRLLSDRFSAERPKGSFSTLEIQRTEQGDSAMYLCSSSKQTGTEAFFGQGTRLTVV.

As regards this clone: The germline gene is not matched at one end of the junction; a read error may be the cause. The V and J genes are TRBV7-6 and TRBJ2-5; the match to TRBD2 covers 8 bases. Germline V CDR1 and CDR2: SGHVS, FNYEAQ. The CDR3 loop spans 15 amino acids. The CDR3 bases are TGTGCCAGCAGCCTAGCCGGGACTAGTAAAGAGACCCAGTACTTC. It encodes CASSLAGTSKETQYF.

On this clone itself: The junction does not match germline at one end; this may be a read error. The rearrangement uses TRBV7-9 and TRBJ2-1; possible D gene TRBD2, 6 bases. The CDR3 consists of 16 residues. The germline V gene has CDR1 SEHNR and CDR2 FQNEAQ (reference sequence). In DNA form, the CDR3 reads TGTTCCAGCAGCTTAGCTCAGGACTATAGATTGGATGAGCAGTTCTTC. Translation: CSSSLAQDYRLDEQFF.

This clone was recorded a few times. The V and J genes are TRBV27 and TRBJ1-1, with TRBD1 as a possible D gene (5 bases). Germline V CDR1 and CDR2: MNHEY, SMNVEV (reference sequence). The V end was cut by 6 bases, the J end by 2 bases, with 7 bases between. The CDR3 runs to 12 residues. The DNA for the CDR3 is TGTGCCAGCAGAACAGGAAACACTGAAGCTTTCTTT. This sequence encodes CASRTGNTEAFF.

The V and J genes are TRBV7-2 and TRBJ2-1; 9 bases line up with TRBD1. CDR3 length: 15 amino acids. Germline lookup yields CDR1 SGHTA and CDR2 FQGNSA. J lost 6 bases, V lost 3 bases, and 6 bases had no gene match. The CDR3 DNA reads as TGTGCCAGCAGCTTTGGACAGGGGTCAAGCAATGAGCAGTTCTTC. Amino acid sequence: CASSFGQGSSNEQFF. Filled out from reference TRBV7-2 and TRBJ2-1, the complete variable domain reads GAGVSQSPSNKVTEKGKDVELRCDPISGHTALYWYRQSLGQGLEFLIYFQGNSAPDKSGLPSDRFSAERTGGSVSTLTIQRTQQEDSAVYLCASSFGQGSSNEQFFGPGTRLTVL.

The rearrangement links TRBV9 to TRBJ2-5; 7 positions match TRBD1. This CDR3 spans 15 amino acids. After removal of 0 bases from V and 5 bases from J, the junction contained 7 bases not matched to a gene. CDR1 is SGDLS and CDR2 is YYNGEE in the germline V gene. The CDR3 reads CASSVGGGLLETQYF. The CDR3 DNA reads TGTGCCAGCAGCGTAGGAGGGGGCTTATTGGAGACCCAGTACTTC. Variable domain in full (rest from reference TRBV9 and TRBJ2-5): DSGVTQTPKHLITATGQRVTLRCSPRSGDLSVYWYQQSLDQGLQFLIQYYNGEERAKGNILERFSAQQFPDLHSELNLSSLELGDSALYFCASSVGGGLLETQYFGPGTRLLVL.

The CDR3 region is CASSPRQGRFPGELFF. As DNA, the CDR3 is TGTGCCAGCAGCCCGCGACAGGGGAGGTTTCCCGGGGAGCTGTTTTTT. The V and J genes are TRBV4-2 and TRBJ2-2, with 8 nucleotides matching TRBD1. Germline-derived CDR1 and CDR2 are LGHNA and YNFKEQ. J gave up 6 bases and V 4 bases, and 10 bases lay outside the gene matches. The CDR3 has 16 amino acids.

V and J are TRBV19 and TRBJ1-5; 8 positions match TRBD1. The CDR3 extends over 16 amino acids. CDR1 LNHDA and CDR2 SQIVND come from the germline V gene (reference sequence). V trimming: 5 bases; J trimming: 1 base; junction bases outside the gene matches: 7. The CDR3 nucleotides read TGTGCCAGTAGTGACCCTGGACAGGGCAGCAATCAGCCCCAGCATTTT. Amino acids: CASSDPGQGSNQPQHF.

The gene calls are TRBV6-1 and TRBJ2-3; D is unclear. The V end was cut by 10 bases, the J end by 0 bases, with 14 bases between. The CDR3 is 14 residues long. CDR1 and CDR2 (germline): MNHNS, SASEGT. CDR3: CATLGLRSTDTQYF. Written as DNA, the CDR3 is TGTGCCACACTGGGCTTACGTAGCACAGATACGCAGTATTTT.

This chain uses TRBV7-9 with TRBJ2-7; D unresolved. The length of the CDR3 is 14 residues. Trimming shortened V by 1 base and J by 6 bases, and 13 bases separated the two germline ends. Germline V gives CDR1 SEHNR, CDR2 FQNEAQ (reference sequence). The CDR3 region has the DNA TGTGCCAGCAGCTTAGGGGCAGGCTCCATCGAGCAGTACGTC. Translated, it gives CASSLGAGSIEQYV.

The chain has TRBV6-6 and TRBJ1-1; the match to TRBD1 covers 9 bases. The germline CDR1 and CDR2 sequences are MNHNY and SVGAGI (reference sequence). The CDR3 runs to 13 residues. The V segment lost 4 bases and the J segment 5 bases; nucleotides outside the gene matches: 2. The CDR3 coding sequence is TGTGCCAGCAGTTCCGGGACAGGGACTGAAGCTTTCTTT. This sequence encodes CASSSGTGTEAFF.

CDR3 amino acids: CASSDGTGNFYGYTF. The CDR3 DNA is TGTGCCAGCAGTGATGGGACAGGGAATTTCTATGGCTACACCTTC. This chain connects TRBV6-1 to TRBJ1-2, with 9 nucleotides matching TRBD1. The CDR3 sequence is 15 residues long. Trimming took 3 bases from V and 4 from J; bases not matched to a gene: 6. CDR1 is MNHNS and CDR2 is SASEGT in the germline V gene.

The rearrangement links TRBV7-3 to TRBJ1-2, with 9 bases that match TRBD1. Germline-derived CDR1 and CDR2 are SGHTA and FQGTGA. This CDR3 region has 13 residues. V shed 5 bases and J 12 bases; nucleotides not matched to a gene: 10. The CDR3 nucleotides are TGTGCCAGCAGCCCCGGGACAGGGCGCCTGGACACCTTC. Translated: CASSPGTGRLDTF.

As concerns this clone: Other DNA sequences in this specimen translate into the identical CDR3. V and J are TRBV6-5 and TRBJ1-1; D call uncertain. Germline CDR1 MNHEY, CDR2 SVGAGI. There are 13 residues in the CDR3. V was clipped by 0 bases and J by 1 base, with 3 bases between them. The CDR3 DNA reads TGTGCCAGCAGTTACTCCAGGAACACTGAAGCTTTCTTT. This translates into CASSYSRNTEAFF.

This clone was detected a few times. The chain carries TRBV1 and TRBJ2-2; TRBD2, the table's D call, was not compared with the DNA. TRBV1 is deemed a pseudogene. There are 16 residues in the CDR3. CDR3 loop: CTSSQDERFYPGELFF. The CDR3 nucleotides read TGCACCAGCAGCCAAGATGAGCGGTTCTATCCCGGGGAGCTGTTTTTT.

V and J are TRBV10-1 and TRBJ2-7, with 7 bases fitting TRBD1. Per germline, CDR1 WNHNN and CDR2 SYGVQD (reference sequence). This CDR3 comprises 15 residues. The V segment lost 0 bases and the J segment 2 bases; nucleotides outside the gene matches: 4. The CDR3 sequence is CASSESGTAAYEQYF. CDR3 nucleotides: TGCGCCAGCAGTGAGTCTGGGACAGCTGCCTACGAGCAGTACTTC.

The V gene is TRBV6-6, the J gene TRBJ1-2; TRBD1 matches 7 bases. CDR1 is MNHNY and CDR2 is SVGAGI in the germline V gene (reference sequence). Trimming cost V 5 bases and J 4 bases; bases outside gene matches: 7. The CDR3 contains 14 residues. The CDR3 here is CASSPQTGSYGYTF. The CDR3 bases are TGTGCCAGCAGTCCCCAGACAGGGAGCTATGGCTACACCTTC.

V gene TRBV4-3 combines with J gene TRBJ2-5; a weak D match, TRBD1 (5 bases). Germline lookup yields CDR1 LGHNA and CDR2 YSLEER. The CDR3 has 13 residues. Trimming removed 4 bases at V and 5 bases at J, with 11 bases between. In nucleotides, the CDR3 is TGCGCCAGCAGCCGGGCAGGGTGGGAGACCCAGTACTTC. It specifies CASSRAGWETQYF.